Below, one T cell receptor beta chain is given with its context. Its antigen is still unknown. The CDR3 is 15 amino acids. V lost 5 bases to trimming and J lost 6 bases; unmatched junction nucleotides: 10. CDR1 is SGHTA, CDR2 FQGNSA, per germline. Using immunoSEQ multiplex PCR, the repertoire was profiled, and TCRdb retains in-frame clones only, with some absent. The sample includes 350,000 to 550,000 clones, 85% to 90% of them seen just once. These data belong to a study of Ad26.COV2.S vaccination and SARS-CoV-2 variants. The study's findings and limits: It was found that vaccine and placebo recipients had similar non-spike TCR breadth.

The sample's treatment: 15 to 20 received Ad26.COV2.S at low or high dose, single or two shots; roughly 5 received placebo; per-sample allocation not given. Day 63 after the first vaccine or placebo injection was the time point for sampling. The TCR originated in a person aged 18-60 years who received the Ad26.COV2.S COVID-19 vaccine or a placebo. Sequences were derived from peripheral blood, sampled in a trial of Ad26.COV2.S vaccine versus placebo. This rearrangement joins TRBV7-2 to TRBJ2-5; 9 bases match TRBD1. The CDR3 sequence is CASSRGQGELKTQYF. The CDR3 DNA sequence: TGTGCCAGCAGCCGGGGACAGGGAGAGCTTAAGACCCAGTACTTC.